This T cell receptor beta chain was identified in a study of T cell changes during pregnancy in multiple sclerosis. CDR1 and CDR2 (germline): SEHNR, FQNEAQ (reference sequence). The CDR3 loop spans 13 amino acids. V gave up 11 bases and J gave up 7 bases; unmatched junction bases: 8. Sequenced by immunoSEQ multiplex PCR; TCRdb stores in-frame clones only, minus some. In the table there are some 60,000 clones, 75% to 95% of which are singletons. This clone occurred a few times. This TCR derives from a female donor with multiple sclerosis, enrolled in a pregnancy study. This chain uses TRBV7-9 with TRBJ1-6; 7 bases agree with TRBD1. The sample in question was peripheral blood, obtained before pregnancy. The CDR3 DNA reads TGTGCCCTACAGGGGATGGGGAATTCACCCCTCCACTTT. It yields the protein CALQGMGNSPLHF.